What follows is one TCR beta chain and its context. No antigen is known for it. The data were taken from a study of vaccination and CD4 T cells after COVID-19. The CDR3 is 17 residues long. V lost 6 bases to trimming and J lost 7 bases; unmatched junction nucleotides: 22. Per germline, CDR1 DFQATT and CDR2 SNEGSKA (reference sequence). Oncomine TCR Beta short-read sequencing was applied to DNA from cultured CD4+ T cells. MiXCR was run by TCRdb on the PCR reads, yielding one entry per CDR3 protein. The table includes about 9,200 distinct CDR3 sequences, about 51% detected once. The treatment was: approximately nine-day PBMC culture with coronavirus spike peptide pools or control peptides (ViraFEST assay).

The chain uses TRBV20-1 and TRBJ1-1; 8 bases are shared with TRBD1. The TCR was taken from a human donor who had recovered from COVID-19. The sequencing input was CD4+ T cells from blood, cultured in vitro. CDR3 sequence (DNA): TGCAGTGCGTCGCGGACGGTCCGGCAGGGGGCGTTATTTGAAGCTTTCTTT. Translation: CSASRTVRQGALFEAFF.